This T cell receptor beta chain was recovered during a study of blood T cell repertoires in COVID-19. Sequenced by immunoSEQ multiplex PCR; TCRdb stores in-frame clones only, minus some. Here the sample spans over 200,000 clones, approximately 80% being singletons. Participant age was roughly 18 to 95 years, and participants resided in roughly 25 US areas. CDR1 is SGHVS and CDR2 is FNYEAQ in the germline V gene. V was pared by 1 base and J by 0 bases, with 1 base of the junction left unmatched. The CDR3 is 16 amino acids. The specimen sequenced was PBMCs or T cells enriched from blood (not recorded which). The sequence was collected from a man aged 55 to 70 who had recovered from COVID-19. The chain employs TRBV7-6 and TRBJ2-3; 10 nucleotides agree with TRBD1. The CDR3 DNA sequence: TGTGCCAGCAGCTTAGGGACAGGGGGGAGCACAGATACGCAGTATTTT. It translates to CASSLGTGGSTDTQYF.